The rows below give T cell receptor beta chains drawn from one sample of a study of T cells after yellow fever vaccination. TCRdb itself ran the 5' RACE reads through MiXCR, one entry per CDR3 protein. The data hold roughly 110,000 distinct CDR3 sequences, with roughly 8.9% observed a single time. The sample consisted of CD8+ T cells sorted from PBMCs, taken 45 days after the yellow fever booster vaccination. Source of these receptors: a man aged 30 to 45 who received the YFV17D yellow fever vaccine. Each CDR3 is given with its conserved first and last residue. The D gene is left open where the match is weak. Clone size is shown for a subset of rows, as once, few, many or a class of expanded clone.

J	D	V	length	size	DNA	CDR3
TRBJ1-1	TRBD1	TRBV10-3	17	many	TGTGCCATCGGAACAACCGGGACAGAATTCAAGAACACTGAAGCTTTCTTT	CAIGTTGTEFKNTEAFF
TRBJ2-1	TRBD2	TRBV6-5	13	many	TGTGCCAGCAGTTACTCGCTAGCGGGAATCTGGTTCTTC	CASSYSLAGIWFF
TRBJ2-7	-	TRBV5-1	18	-	TGCGCCAGCAGCTTGGCCCTGGACCTGCTCCGACCTTACGAAGAGCAGTACTTC	CASSLALDLLRPYEEQYF
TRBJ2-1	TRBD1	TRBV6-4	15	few	TGTGCCAGCAGCCCCGGACAGGGGGCATACAATGAGCAGTTCTTC	CASSPGQGAYNEQFF
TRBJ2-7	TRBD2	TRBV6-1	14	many	TGTGCCAGCAGAAGCGGGGGGGCGGCCTACGAGCAGTACTTC	CASRSGGAAYEQYF
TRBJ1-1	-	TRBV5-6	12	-	TGCGCCAGCAGCTTGGGCGAGGCCCGGACTTTCTTT	CASSLGEARTFF
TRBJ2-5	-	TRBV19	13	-	TGTGCCAGTACCGGGACACCATGGGGGGCCCAGTACTTC	CASTGTPWGAQYF
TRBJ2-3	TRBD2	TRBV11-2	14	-	TGTGCCAGCAGCCAAGCGGGAGACACAGATACGCAGTATTTT	CASSQAGDTDTQYF
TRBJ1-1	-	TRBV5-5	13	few	TGTGCCAGCAGCGTAGGGACTAACACTGAAGCTTTCTTT	CASSVGTNTEAFF
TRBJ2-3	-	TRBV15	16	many	TGTGCCACCAGCGGATCGGAGGGGGCGTATTTCAATACGCAGTATTTT	CATSGSEGAYFNTQYF
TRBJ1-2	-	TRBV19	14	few	TGTGCCACCCTACCCGCGGGGGCTGGCTATGGCTACACCTTC	CATLPAGAGYGYTF
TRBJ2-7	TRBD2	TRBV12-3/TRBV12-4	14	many	TGTGCCAGCAATTTAGCGGGAGAGGGGTACGAGCAGTACTTC	CASNLAGEGYEQYF
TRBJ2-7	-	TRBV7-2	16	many	TGTGCCAGCAGCTTAGTCCGAGCGGAGAGCTCCTACGAGCAGTACTTC	CASSLVRAESSYEQYF
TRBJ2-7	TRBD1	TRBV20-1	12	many	TGCAGTGCTAGGGGACAGACACACGAGCAGTACTTC	CSARGQTHEQYF
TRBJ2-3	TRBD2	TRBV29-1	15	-	TGCAGCGTTGACGGCGAGCGGGAGAGCACAGATACGCAGTATTTT	CSVDGERESTDTQYF
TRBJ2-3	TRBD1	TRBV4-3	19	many	TGCGCCAGCAGCCAAGATACGCCCGCCGGACAGGGGGCTATAGATACGCAGTATTTT	CASSQDTPAGQGAIDTQYF
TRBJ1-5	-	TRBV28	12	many	TGTGCCACGGGACGGGGAAATCAGCCCCAGCATTTT	CATGRGNQPQHF
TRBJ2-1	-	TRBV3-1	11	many	TGTGCCAGCAGCCAAGGCAAGGAGCAGTTCTTC	CASSQGKEQFF
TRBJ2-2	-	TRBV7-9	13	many	TGTGCCAGCAGCTTGGGATGGTCCGGGGAGCTGTTTTTT	CASSLGWSGELFF
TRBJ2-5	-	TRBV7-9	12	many	TGTGCCAGCAGCTTAGAGAAAGAGACCCAGTACTTC	CASSLEKETQYF
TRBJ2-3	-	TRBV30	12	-	TGTGCCGGGACGCAGGGTAGCGATACGCAGTATTTT	CAGTQGSDTQYF
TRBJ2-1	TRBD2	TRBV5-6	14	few	TGTGCCAGCAGCTGGGCTAGCGGGAACAATGAGCAGTTCTTC	CASSWASGNNEQFF
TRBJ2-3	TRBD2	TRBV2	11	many	TGTGCCGGACGGGGGGGAGATACGCAGTATTTT	CAGRGGDTQYF
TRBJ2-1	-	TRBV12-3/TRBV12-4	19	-	TGTACCAGCAGTTCCCGGGACAGGGTTATAGCGGGAGCCCACAATGAGCAGTTCTTC	CTSSSRDRVIAGAHNEQFF
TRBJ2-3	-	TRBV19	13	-	TGTGCCAGTTCAGTTAGAGGCACAGATACGCAGTATTTT	CASSVRGTDTQYF
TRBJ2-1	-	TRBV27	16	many	TGTGCCAGCAGTCTAGAACCAGCCGGGGCCGGTAATGAGCAGTTCTTC	CASSLEPAGAGNEQFF
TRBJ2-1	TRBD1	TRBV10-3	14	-	TGTGCCAAACGGACAGGGGGGTACTACAATGAGCAGTTCTTC	CAKRTGGYYNEQFF
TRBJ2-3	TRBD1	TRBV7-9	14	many	TGTGCCAGCAGCGGGGGAGACAGGGGAGATACGCAGTATTTT	CASSGGDRGDTQYF
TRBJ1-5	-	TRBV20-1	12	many	TGCAGTACCGGCCAAGAAAATCAGCCCCAGCATTTT	CSTGQENQPQHF
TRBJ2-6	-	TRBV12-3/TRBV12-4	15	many	TGTGCCAGCAGTTTAGCAGGGTCTGGGGCCAACGTCCTGACTTTC	CASSLAGSGANVLTF
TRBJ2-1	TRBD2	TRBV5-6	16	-	TGTGCCAGCAGCAATCCTAGCGGGAGCACGTACAATGAGCAGTTCTTC	CASSNPSGSTYNEQFF
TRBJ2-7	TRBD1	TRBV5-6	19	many	TGTGCCAGCAGCTCTAAAGGGACAGGGTCCCTTAAACACACCTACGAGCAGTACTTC	CASSSKGTGSLKHTYEQYF
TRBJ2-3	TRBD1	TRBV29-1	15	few	TGCAGCGTTTACAGGGGGGCAAGAGGGACAGATACGCAGTATTTT	CSVYRGARGTDTQYF
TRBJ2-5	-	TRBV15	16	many	TGTGCCACCAGCCCAGGAACACCTCTTTGGGGCGGGACCCAGTACTTC	CATSPGTPLWGGTQYF
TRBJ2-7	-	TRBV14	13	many	TGTGCCAGCAGCCAAGTTATCTCCTACGAGCAGTACTTC	CASSQVISYEQYF
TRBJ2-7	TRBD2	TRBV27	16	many	TGTGCCAGCAGTCCAGGTGTTAGCGGGCGCACCTACGAGCAGTACTTC	CASSPGVSGRTYEQYF
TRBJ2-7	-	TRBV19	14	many	TGTGCCAGTAGTATCCAAGCGGGCTCCTACGAGCAGTACTTC	CASSIQAGSYEQYF
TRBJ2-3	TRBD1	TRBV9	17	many	TGTGCCAGCAGCGGCGGGGACAGGGCTTATAAGGTGGATACGCAGTATTTT	CASSGGDRAYKVDTQYF
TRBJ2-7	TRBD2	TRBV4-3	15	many	TGCGCCAGCAGCCAAGCCGCCAGCGGGGCCTACGAGCAGTACTTC	CASSQAASGAYEQYF
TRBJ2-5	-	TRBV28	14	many	TGTGCCAGCATTCAGCCGCTGGCGGGAGAGACCCAGTACTTC	CASIQPLAGETQYF
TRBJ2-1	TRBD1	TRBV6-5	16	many	TGTGCCAGCAGTTCCAACCGGGACAGGGCCTACAATGAGCAGTTCTTC	CASSSNRDRAYNEQFF
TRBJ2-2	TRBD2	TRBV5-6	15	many	TGTGCCAGCAGCTCGGTTCGGGAGGGCCCCGGGGAGCTGTTTTTT	CASSSVREGPGELFF
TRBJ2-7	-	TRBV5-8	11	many	TGTGCCAGCAGCTTGGAATACGAGCAGTACTTC	CASSLEYEQYF
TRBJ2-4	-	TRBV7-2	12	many	TGTGCCAGCAGCTTAGGGGGGGACATTCAGTACTTC	CASSLGGDIQYF
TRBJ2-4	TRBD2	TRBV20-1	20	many	TGCAGTGCTAGAGCCCCACCGGGACTAGCGGGAGGGCCAGCCAAAAACATTCAGTACTTC	CSARAPPGLAGGPAKNIQYF
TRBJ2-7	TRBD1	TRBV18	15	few	TGTGCCAGCTCACCACCGGGCGACAGGGGAGGCGAGCAGTACTTC	CASSPPGDRGGEQYF
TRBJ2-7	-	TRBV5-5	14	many	TGTGCCAGCAGCTTACAGTCCTATGACTACGAGCAGTACTTC	CASSLQSYDYEQYF
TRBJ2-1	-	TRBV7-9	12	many	TGTGCCAGCAGCTTAGAAAAGGGTGAGCAGTTCTTC	CASSLEKGEQFF